This T cell receptor (beta chain) was sequenced for a study of cytomegalovirus exposure and HLA in healthy donors. Study-level findings and limits: The authors judged a highly shared variant cluster likely a sequencing artifact.

Points on this clone: Its antigen is still unknown.

The J segment lost 5 bases and the V segment lost 4 bases, leaving 4 bases of the junction unmatched. The germline CDR1 and CDR2 sequences are KGHSH and LQKENI. This CDR3 has 13 amino acids. 13 Jbeta primers and 60 Vbeta primers were used for the PCR. The protocol was immunoSEQ multiplex PCR, while the TCRdb copy is restricted to in-frame clones and leaves out a portion. The table lists about 180,000 clones, around four fifths of them singletons. The specimen sequenced was PBMCs. This TCR was recovered from a young man in good health and CMV-seronegative. V usage is TRBV18 and J usage is TRBJ1-1; TRBD1 matches at 7 bases. CDR3: CASSQGAGTEAFF. CDR3 coding DNA: TGTGCCAGCTCACAGGGGGCTGGGACTGAAGCTTTCTTT.